This T cell receptor (beta chain) was sequenced for a study of regulatory T cells in long-lasting Graves disease. Study-level points and caveats: Under persistent disease, TRBV28, TRBJ1-2 and TRBJ2-5 were used preferentially. Whereas 900 to 1,000 public clonotypes were shared by new patients, persistent patients shared more, at 2,500 to 3,000.

The sample's time point: persistent/refractory GD, antithyroid drugs over 5 years with positive TRAb. With RNA extracted from PBMCs as input, the TCR library was made. Patients hailed from an endocrinology department in Xi'an, China. Ten or more counts support this clonotype. Its target is not known. V was pared by 3 bases and J by 6 bases, with 17 bases of the junction left unmatched. The CDR3 has 18 residues. Germline assignment: CDR1 DFQATT and CDR2 SNEGSKA (reference sequence). Researchers made TCR beta libraries by using iRepertoire HTBI primers and running Arm-PCR on CDR3 regions. TCRdb re-derived calls from the multiplex PCR reads in MiXCR, one entry per CDR3 protein. The table shows 400,000 to 600,000 distinct CDR3 sequences, with roughly 21% occurring only once.

This clonotype was sampled from a female donor with Graves disease. Sequences were derived from peripheral blood mononuclear cells (PBMCs), sampled when the disease was refractory, from a patient treated with antithyroid drugs. V is TRBV20-1 and J is TRBJ1-1, with 12 positions matching TRBD1. CDR3 sequence (DNA): TGCAGTGCTAGGGGCACCCTGGGACAGGGGGCGGGGAGCGCTGAAGCTTTCTTT. It is translated as CSARGTLGQGAGSAEAFF.